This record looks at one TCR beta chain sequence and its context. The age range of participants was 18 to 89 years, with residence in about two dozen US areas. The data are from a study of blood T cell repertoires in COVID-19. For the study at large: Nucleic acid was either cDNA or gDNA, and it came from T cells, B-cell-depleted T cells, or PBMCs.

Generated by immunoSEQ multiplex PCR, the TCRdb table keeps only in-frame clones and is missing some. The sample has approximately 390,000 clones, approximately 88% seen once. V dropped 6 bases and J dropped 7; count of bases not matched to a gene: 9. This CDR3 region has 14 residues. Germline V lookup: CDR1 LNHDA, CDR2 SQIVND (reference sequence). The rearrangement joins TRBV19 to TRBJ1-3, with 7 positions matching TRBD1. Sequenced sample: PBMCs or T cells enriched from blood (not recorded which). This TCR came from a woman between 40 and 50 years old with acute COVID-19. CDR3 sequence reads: CASRDLQGRNTIYF. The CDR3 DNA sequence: TGTGCCAGTAGGGATCTACAGGGGAGGAACACCATATATTTT.